The 27 T cell receptor beta chains below all came from one sample that was sequenced in a study of control samples from healthy donors and cancer patients. Here immunoSEQ multiplex PCR was the method, and the copy in TCRdb shows in-frame clones only, minus some. The sample holds roughly 130,000 clones, approximately 94% seen once. The sample comprised blood. The receptors were gathered from a man aged 25-45 years in good health.

Comment on this clone: Different DNA sequences within this sample yield the same CDR3. The chain joins TRBV12-3 or TRBV12-4 to TRBJ2-3; tentatively, D is TRBD2 (5 bases). The CDR3 loop spans 11 amino acids. Trimming stripped 4 bases from V and 6 bases from J, with 5 bases between. The chain's CDR3 is CASSWEDTQYF. CDR3 bases: TGTGCCAGCAGTTGGGAGGATACGCAGTATTTT.

This rearrangement joins TRBV28 to TRBJ1-5; D gene unclear. This CDR3 comprises 11 residues. V lost 3 bases, J lost 4 bases, and 1 base lay in between. Germline lookup yields CDR1 MDHEN and CDR2 SYDVKM. The CDR3 DNA follows: TGTGCCAGCAGTTTTAATCAGCCCCAGCATTTT. Amino acid sequence: CASSFNQPQHF.

The chain recombines TRBV11-3 with TRBJ2-5; D gene unclear. The CDR3 consists of 13 residues. Germline CDR1 reads SGHNT; CDR2 reads YENEEA. The V end was cut by 5 bases, the J end by 5 bases, with 12 bases between. The CDR3 coding sequence is TGTGCCAGCAGCCGACCCTGGGCTGAGACCCAGTACTTC. As protein: CASSRPWAETQYF. Supplemented by reference TRBV11-3 and TRBJ2-5, the full variable domain reads EAGVVQSPRYKIIEKKQPVAFWCNPISGHNTLYWYLQNLGQGPELLIRYENEEAVDDSQLPKDRFSAERLKGVDSTLKIQPAELGDSAVYLCASSRPWAETQYFGPGTRLLVL.

The V and J genes are TRBV4-3 and TRBJ2-1, with a weak D call TRBD1 (5 bases). V lost 3 bases and J 3 bases, leaving 6 bases between the germline ends. The CDR3 runs to 13 residues. Germline V gives CDR1 LGHNA, CDR2 YSLEER. Here the CDR3 reads CASSQGLYNEQFF. The CDR3 DNA is TGCGCCAGCAGCCAGGGGCTCTACAATGAGCAGTTCTTC.

The gene calls are TRBV15 and TRBJ1-5, with a possible D match to TRBD1 (6 bases). Germline V gives CDR1 LNHNV, CDR2 YYDKDF (reference sequence). The CDR3 runs 13 residues. V gave up 1 base and J gave up 9 bases, with 10 bases separating them. The CDR3 here is CATSRVGGGPQHF. CDR3 coding DNA: TGTGCCACCAGCAGAGTCGGGGGCGGGCCCCAGCATTTT.

This chain links TRBV3-1 (or the pseudogene TRBV3-2) with TRBJ1-1; D remains ambiguous. Trimming took off 7 bases at V and 3 bases at J, with 12 bases between the two ends. Per germline, CDR1 LGHDT and CDR2 YNNKEL (reference sequence). This CDR3 has 13 amino acids. CDR3: CASTIGVYTEAFF. The CDR3 DNA reads TGTGCCAGCACCATCGGGGTATACACTGAAGCTTTCTTT.

The chain links TRBV25-1 to TRBJ1-2, with D possibly TRBD1 on 6 matching bases. Germline CDR1 reads MGHDK; CDR2 reads SYGVNS. The ends were cut back, 4 bases at V and 0 bases at J, with 15 bases in the middle. There are 16 residues in the CDR3. The CDR3 sequence: CASSGSTGPTNYGYTF. Written as DNA, the CDR3 is TGTGCCAGCAGTGGCTCGACAGGCCCAACTAACTATGGCTACACCTTC.

V gene TRBV21-1 combines with J gene TRBJ2-2; the table's D call TRBD2 went unverified against the DNA. TRBV21-1 is recorded as a pseudogene. The CDR3 is 16 amino acids. DNA for the CDR3: TGTGCCAGCAGCAAATCAACGGGGGGGGACACCGGGGAGCTGTTTTTT. Amino acid sequence: CASSKSTGGDTGELFF.

The CDR3 DNA is TGTGCCAGCAGCGTAGGAGACAGGGCCCACGAGCAGTACTTC. Translation: CASSVGDRAHEQYF. The V gene is TRBV9, the J gene TRBJ2-7; 7 positions agree with TRBD1. The CDR3 sequence is 14 residues long. Trimming at V came to 0 bases and at J to 5 bases, leaving 5 bases not matched to a gene. Looked up from germline, CDR1 is SGDLS and CDR2 is YYNGEE.

This chain joins TRBV15 and TRBJ1-2; 8 positions match TRBD1. Germline loops: CDR1 LNHNV, CDR2 YYDKDF (reference sequence). The V and J ends lost 3 bases and 2 bases, in that order; junction bases with no gene match: 14. This CDR3 comprises 18 residues. The CDR3 here is CATSRDKDRVGVNYGYTF. CDR3 DNA sequence: TGTGCCACCAGCAGGGACAAGGACAGGGTCGGGGTGAACTATGGCTACACCTTC. The full variable domain, completed using reference TRBV15 and TRBJ1-2, is DAMVIQNPRYQVTQFGKPVTLSCSQTLNHNVMYWYQQKSSQAPKLLFHYYDKDFNNEADTPDNFQSRRPNTSFCFLDIRSPGLGDTAMYLCATSRDKDRVGVNYGYTFGSGTRLTVV.

The rearrangement joins TRBV6-4 to TRBJ2-3; no firm D call. Germline V gene lookup returns CDR1 MRHNA and CDR2 SNTAGT. CDR3 length equals 13 residues. Trimming removed 4 bases at V and 2 bases at J, with 7 bases between. The CDR3 loop is CASSARITDTQYF. The CDR3 coding sequence is TGTGCCAGCAGTGCACGAATCACAGATACGCAGTATTTT.

The genes are TRBV28 and TRBJ1-3, with D possibly TRBD1 on 5 matching bases. The V gene lost 6 bases and the J gene lost 1 base, with 7 bases spanning the gap. The V gene's germline CDR1 is MDHEN and CDR2 SYDVKM. The CDR3 sequence is 13 residues long. CDR3 protein: CASSRVSGNTIYF. DNA of the CDR3: TGTGCCAGCAGCAGGGTATCTGGAAACACCATATATTTT.

This chain connects TRBV6-5 to TRBJ2-6; 7 positions agree with TRBD1. The CDR3 sequence is 15 residues long. V was pared by 6 bases and J by 2 bases, with 4 bases of the junction left unmatched. CDR1 and CDR2 (germline): MNHEY, SVGAGI. The CDR3 reads CASRRQGAGANVLTF. CDR3 bases: TGTGCCAGCAGGCGTCAGGGGGCTGGGGCCAACGTCCTGACTTTC.

The chain couples TRBV27 to TRBJ2-4, with D perhaps matching TRBD2 (5 bases). V lost 3 bases, J lost 0 bases, and 6 bases lay in between. The CDR3 extends over 14 amino acids. In germline, CDR1 is MNHEY, CDR2 SMNVEV (reference sequence). CDR3 DNA: TGTGCCAGCAGTTTCGCGGGAGCCAAAAACATTCAGTACTTC. Its translation is CASSFAGAKNIQYF.

The rearrangement uses TRBV5-1 and TRBJ2-4, with D possibly matching TRBD1 (5 bases). V dropped 2 bases and J dropped 1 base, with 13 bases sitting between them. Germline-derived CDR1 and CDR2 are SGHRS and YFSETQ. The CDR3 extends over 16 amino acids. CDR3 loop: CASSFEPGPAKNIQYF. In DNA form, the CDR3 reads TGCGCCAGCAGCTTCGAACCAGGGCCGGCCAAAAACATTCAGTACTTC.

The chain joins TRBV9 to TRBJ2-1, with 11 positions matching TRBD2. The V segment lost 3 bases and the J segment 0 bases; nucleotides outside the gene matches: 8. This CDR3 contains 18 residues. Germline V CDR1 and CDR2: SGDLS, YYNGEE. The CDR3 region is CASSDRLAGTPSYNEQFF. DNA for the CDR3: TGTGCCAGCAGCGACAGACTAGCGGGGACCCCCTCCTACAATGAGCAGTTCTTC.

The table lists this clone with a count of one. This chain joins TRBV9 and TRBJ1-3, with D tentatively TRBD1 (5 bases). Trimming left V 6 bases short and J 2 bases short, with 12 bases between. The CDR3 length is 14 residues. Per germline, CDR1 SGDLS and CDR2 YYNGEE. As DNA, the CDR3 is TGTGCCAGCACCCGGGGGATTACTGGAAACACCATATATTTT. Translation: CASTRGITGNTIYF.

The genes are TRBV4-3 and TRBJ2-7; 10 positions match TRBD1. The ends lost 1 base at V and 4 bases at J; junction bases unmatched: 7. Germline assignment: CDR1 LGHNA and CDR2 YSLEER. The CDR3 runs 16 residues. CDR3 in amino acids: CASSQGHWGQGYEQYF. CDR3 in DNA: TGCGCCAGCAGCCAAGGACACTGGGGACAGGGGTACGAGCAGTACTTC.

The chain uses TRBV30 and TRBJ2-2; 7 bases are shared with TRBD2. CDR3 length: 13 residues. Trimming at V came to 4 bases and at J to 9 bases, leaving 8 bases not matched to a gene. Germline V CDR1 and CDR2: GTSNPN, SVGIG (reference sequence). CDR3 sequence (DNA): TGTGCCTGGAATGGGGGGGGTCATTGGGAGCTGTTTTTT. It translates to CAWNGGGHWELFF.

Regarding this clone: An end of the junction differs from the germline gene, which may be a read error. This chain links TRBV13 with TRBJ1-1; perhaps TRBD1 as D (5 bases). CDR3 length: 15 amino acids. Germline values: CDR1 PRHDT, CDR2 FYEKMQ (reference sequence). CDR3 in amino acids: CASSPETDWNAEAFF. Written as DNA, the CDR3 is TGTGCCAGCAGCCCCGAGACAGACTGGAACGCTGAAGCTTTCTTT. Full variable domain (remainder filled in from reference TRBV13 and TRBJ1-1): AAGVIQSPRHLIKEKRETATLKCYPIPRHDTVYWYQQGPGQDPQFLISFYEKMQSDKGSIPDRFSAQQFSDYHSELNMSSLELGDSALYFCASSPETDWNAEAFFGQGTRLTVV.

This clone appeared a few times. This chain uses TRBV6-2 or TRBV6-3 with TRBJ2-1; the match to TRBD1 covers 9 bases. Germline V gives CDR1 MNHEY, CDR2 SVGEGT. The V and J ends lost 6 bases and 6 bases, in that order; junction bases with no gene match: 9. The CDR3 sequence is 15 residues long. This CDR3 is CASSQSGTGFNEQFF. The CDR3 DNA reads as TGTGCCAGCAGCCAATCGGGGACAGGGTTCAATGAGCAGTTCTTC.

This chain joins TRBV14 and TRBJ1-2, with D tentatively TRBD1 (5 bases). Per the germline V gene, CDR1 is SGHDN and CDR2 is FVKESK. The CDR3 runs to 12 residues. With 4 bases removed from V and 5 bases from J, the gap between germline ends came to 8 bases. The CDR3 sequence: CASSPGRYGYTF. CDR3 in DNA: TGTGCCAGCAGCCCAGGGAGGTATGGCTACACCTTC.

In its sample, this clone was seen once. This chain uses TRBV6-5 with TRBJ1-5, with 10 bases fitting TRBD1. In germline, CDR1 is MNHEY, CDR2 SVGAGI. The CDR3 runs to 15 residues. Unmatched junction bases numbered 3, after V lost 6 bases and J lost 1 base. The CDR3 loop is CASSTDRGSNQPQHF. The CDR3 nucleotides are TGTGCCAGCAGCACGGACAGGGGGAGCAATCAGCCCCAGCATTTT.

The chain carries TRBV7-2 and TRBJ1-1; tentative D call: TRBD1 (5 bases). This CDR3 region has 13 residues. Germline CDR1 and CDR2: SGHTA and FQGNSA. Trimming left V 5 bases short and J 5 bases short, with 12 bases between. The CDR3 DNA sequence: TGTGCCAGCAGCGGGCAGGGTTGGACTGAAGCTTTCTTT. Residues: CASSGQGWTEAFF.

The chain has TRBV5-4 and TRBJ1-1; the match to TRBD1 covers 7 bases. CDR1 is SGHNT and CDR2 is YYREEE in the germline V gene (reference sequence). The length of the CDR3 is 13 residues. The ends lost 4 bases at V and 8 bases at J; junction bases unmatched: 8. The CDR3 spells CASSPYRGTEAFF. CDR3 DNA sequence: TGTGCCAGCAGCCCATACAGGGGAACCGAAGCTTTCTTT.

The chain has TRBV5-8 and TRBJ2-5, with D hard to call. The CDR3 totals 13 residues. The V end was cut by 1 base, the J end by 7 bases, with 11 bases between. The germline V gene has CDR1 SGHTS and CDR2 YDEGEE. CDR3 DNA sequence: TGTGCCAGCAGCTTGATTTGGCTAAGGACCCAGTACTTC. This codes for CASSLIWLRTQYF.

J is TRBJ1-2 and V is TRBV5-6; D gene unclear. The germline CDR1 and CDR2 sequences are SGHDT and YYEEEE. Trimming left V 3 bases short and J 4 bases short, with 28 bases between. CDR3 length: 19 residues. Written as DNA, the CDR3 is TGTGCCAGCAGCTCTATACGGACCAATGCTCGGGCACGAACCTATGGCTACACCTTC. Translated: CASSSIRTNARARTYGYTF.